These T cell receptor beta chains were read from a single sample in a study of tumor and adjacent non-tumor tissue in lung cancer. Via MiXCR, TCRdb re-called the multiplex PCR reads, giving one row per CDR3 protein. Of 50,000 or so distinct CDR3 sequences listed, just under 75% are singletons. The sample was distant non-tumor lung tissue. These receptors were obtained from a woman aged 60-70 years with non-small cell lung cancer. Both conserved end residues are part of each CDR3. A D gene is named only where the DNA matches it firmly. Clone size appears in some rows only: once, few, many, or a class for an expanded clone.

d_call: NA
j_call: TRBJ2-5
v_call: TRBV12-3/TRBV12-4
clone_size: NA
cdr3_aa: CASSPDGGSGETPYF
cdr3_nt: TGTGCTAGCAGTCCCGACGGTGGGAGTGGGGAGACCCCGTACTTC

d_call: TRBD2
j_call: TRBJ2-1
v_call: TRBV6-2/TRBV6-3
clone_size: NA
cdr3_aa: CAYSPTSGRAANDEQFF
cdr3_nt: TGTGCCTACAGCCCGACTAGCGGGAGGGCCGCAAACGATGAGCAGTTCTTC

d_call: NA
j_call: TRBJ2-1
v_call: TRBV6-2/TRBV6-3
clone_size: NA
cdr3_aa: CAITSPVLVGRDNEQFF
cdr3_nt: TGTGCCATCACCAGTCCCGTTTTAGTGGGGAGGGACAATGAACAGTTCTTC

d_call: TRBD1
j_call: TRBJ2-1
v_call: TRBV11-3
clone_size: once
cdr3_aa: CASTYLGQGSYNVQFF
cdr3_nt: TGTGCCAGCACATATCTGGGACAGGGGTCCTACAATGTGCAGTTCTTC

d_call: NA
j_call: TRBJ2-4
v_call: TRBV6-2/TRBV6-3
clone_size: NA
cdr3_aa: CASRRTQQVLAKNIQYF
cdr3_nt: TGTGCCAGCAGGCGAACTCAACAGGTCCTGGCCAAAAACATTCAGTACTTC

d_call: NA
j_call: TRBJ2-2
v_call: TRBV20-1
clone_size: NA
cdr3_aa: CDARSNTGELFF
cdr3_nt: TGCGATGCTAGATCGAACACCGGGGAGCTGTTTTTT

d_call: NA
j_call: TRBJ1-1
v_call: TRBV28
clone_size: NA
cdr3_aa: CATHKGGNGNTEAFF
cdr3_nt: TGTGCCACCCATAAGGGGGGCAATGGGAACACTGAGGCTTTCTTT

d_call: TRBD2
j_call: TRBJ2-2
v_call: TRBV6-5
clone_size: many
cdr3_aa: CASSPIAGKNTGELFF
cdr3_nt: TGTGCCAGCAGTCCAATAGCGGGAAAAAACACCGGGGAGCTGTTTTTT

d_call: NA
j_call: TRBJ2-7
v_call: TRBV6-5
clone_size: once
cdr3_aa: CANSYNTGRPVQYF
cdr3_nt: TGTGCCAACAGTTACAATACGGGCAGGCCCGTGCAGTACTTC

d_call: TRBD1
j_call: TRBJ2-7
v_call: TRBV15
clone_size: many
cdr3_aa: CATKGQGDYEQYF
cdr3_nt: TGTGCCACCAAGGGACAGGGTGACTACGAGCAGTACTTC

d_call: NA
j_call: TRBJ1-6
v_call: TRBV6-5
clone_size: once
cdr3_aa: CARSSRAQGSSYNSPLHF
cdr3_nt: TGTGCCAGAAGTTCCCGAGCCCAGGGCAGCTCCTATAATTCACCCCTCCACTTT

d_call: NA
j_call: TRBJ2-7
v_call: TRBV4-1
clone_size: NA
cdr3_aa: CASSRPEPSLEQYF
cdr3_nt: TGCGCCAGCAGCCGTCCCGAGCCTAGCCTGGAGCAGTACTTC

d_call: TRBD2
j_call: TRBJ2-2
v_call: TRBV5-4
clone_size: few
cdr3_aa: CASSLGGGASGELFF
cdr3_nt: TGTGCCAGCAGCTTGGGCGGGGGGGCGTCCGGGGAGCTGTTTTTT

d_call: TRBD1
j_call: TRBJ2-1
v_call: TRBV7-9
clone_size: NA
cdr3_aa: CASSSKLGTANNEQFF
cdr3_nt: TGTGCCAGCAGCTCCAAACTCGGGACAGCGAACAATGAGCAGTTCTTT

d_call: NA
j_call: TRBJ2-1
v_call: TRBV5-1
clone_size: few
cdr3_aa: CASSFRPQGGTEQSF
cdr3_nt: TGCGCCAGCAGCTTTCGTCCACAGGGAGGCACTGAGCAGTCCTTC

d_call: TRBD2
j_call: TRBJ2-1
v_call: TRBV4-3
clone_size: NA
cdr3_aa: CASSQVSGLAGGNEQSF
cdr3_nt: TGCGCCAGCAGCCAAGTCTCGGGACTAGCGGGAGGGAATGAGCAGTCCTTC

d_call: TRBD1
j_call: TRBJ1-5
v_call: TRBV28
clone_size: few
cdr3_aa: CASSDRGRSNQPQHF
cdr3_nt: TGTGCCAGCAGTGACAGGGGTAGGAGCAATCAGCCCCAGCATTTT

d_call: TRBD2
j_call: TRBJ2-1
v_call: TRBV6-5
clone_size: many
cdr3_aa: CASSYRGTNVDEQFF
cdr3_nt: TGTGCCAGCAGTTACCGCGGGACTAATGTTGATGAGCAGTTCTTC

d_call: TRBD1
j_call: TRBJ1-5
v_call: TRBV12-3/TRBV12-4
clone_size: once
cdr3_aa: CACAAGGCYQPQHF
cdr3_nt: TGTGCCTGCGCGGCAGGGGGTTGCTATCAGCCCCAGCATTTT

d_call: TRBD1
j_call: TRBJ1-2
v_call: TRBV6-2/TRBV6-3
clone_size: many
cdr3_aa: CASNPEGQGFFLDYTF
cdr3_nt: TGTGCCAGCAACCCCGAGGGACAGGGATTTTTTTTGGACTACACCTTC

d_call: TRBD2
j_call: TRBJ2-7
v_call: TRBV28
clone_size: NA
cdr3_aa: CTSGTSERYEQYF
cdr3_nt: TGTACCAGCGGGACTAGCGAGAGGTACGAGCAGTACTTC

d_call: NA
j_call: TRBJ2-7
v_call: TRBV5-1
clone_size: NA
cdr3_aa: CASSLFPGGQAYEQYF
cdr3_nt: TGCGCCAGCAGCTTGTTTCCGGGGGGCCAGGCCTACGAGCAGTACTTC

d_call: NA
j_call: TRBJ2-3
v_call: TRBV11-3
clone_size: NA
cdr3_aa: CASSPYEHQRTDTQYF
cdr3_nt: TGTGCCAGCAGCCCCTACGAACACCAACGCACTGATACGCAGTATTTT

d_call: NA
j_call: TRBJ2-1
v_call: TRBV6-4
clone_size: many
cdr3_aa: CASSDSSYNEQFF
cdr3_nt: TGTGCCAGCAGTGACAGCTCCTACAATGAGCAGTTCTTC

d_call: NA
j_call: TRBJ1-1
v_call: TRBV30
clone_size: many
cdr3_aa: CAWSLDRATEAFF
cdr3_nt: TGTGCCTGGAGTTTGGACAGAGCCACTGAAGCTTTCTTT

d_call: TRBD2
j_call: TRBJ2-1
v_call: TRBV4-3
clone_size: NA
cdr3_aa: CVSSQETSGIYNEQFF
cdr3_nt: TGTGTCAGCAGCCAAGAGACTAGCGGGATTTACAATGAGCAGTTCTTC

d_call: NA
j_call: TRBJ1-6
v_call: TRBV28
clone_size: many
cdr3_aa: CASSLWDFSPLHF
cdr3_nt: TGTGCCAGCAGTTTATGGGATTTCTCACCCCTCCACTTT

d_call: NA
j_call: TRBJ2-7
v_call: TRBV11-2
clone_size: NA
cdr3_aa: CTNSVDRYEQYF
cdr3_nt: TGTACCAATAGCGTCGACAGATACGAGCAGTACTTC

d_call: NA
j_call: TRBJ1-3
v_call: TRBV28
clone_size: NA
cdr3_aa: CANTAGRGNTIYF
cdr3_nt: TGTGCCAACACCGCGGGGAGGGGAAACACTATATATTTT

d_call: NA
j_call: TRBJ2-5
v_call: TRBV12-3/TRBV12-4
clone_size: NA
cdr3_aa: CASSLMQGNKEAQYF
cdr3_nt: TGTGCCAGCAGTTTAATGCAGGGAAACAAAGAGGCCCAGTACTTC

d_call: NA
j_call: TRBJ2-3
v_call: TRBV29-1
clone_size: NA
cdr3_aa: CGIREFTDTQYF
cdr3_nt: TGCGGCATTAGGGAGTTCACAGATACGCAGTATTTT

d_call: TRBD2
j_call: TRBJ2-2
v_call: TRBV28
clone_size: many
cdr3_aa: CASSLNQRGYTGELFF
cdr3_nt: TGTGCCAGCAGTTTAAATCAGCGGGGGTACACCGGGGAGCTGTTTTTT

d_call: NA
j_call: TRBJ1-1
v_call: TRBV29-1
clone_size: NA
cdr3_aa: CSVRIGSLSIEAFF
cdr3_nt: TGCAGCGTCCGGATAGGGAGTCTATCAATTGAAGCTTTCTTT